These 2 T cell receptor beta chains were all obtained from the same sample, sequenced in a study of identical twins. TCRdb recomputed calls from the 5' RACE reads with MiXCR, one row per CDR3 protein. The data contain hundreds of thousands of distinct CDR3 sequences, less than 9.5% of them singletons. The sample taken for sequencing was memory (CD45RO+) T cells sorted from blood. These receptors were obtained from a woman aged 18-30 years in good health.

The gene calls are TRBV7-2 and TRBJ1-2; possibly TRBD1 for D (5 bases). Germline loops: CDR1 SGHTA, CDR2 FQGNSA. The CDR3 has 14 amino acids. The ends were cut back, 3 bases at V and 1 base at J, with 9 bases in the middle. This CDR3 is CASSFTGVNYGYTF. CDR3 nucleotide sequence: TGTGCCAGCAGCTTCACAGGAGTTAACTATGGCTACACCTTC.

The gene calls are TRBV5-4 and TRBJ2-2; tentatively, D is TRBD2 (6 bases). The CDR3 loop spans 20 amino acids. Germline loops: CDR1 SGHNT, CDR2 YYREEE (reference sequence). V lost 2 bases, J lost 0 bases, and 23 bases lay in between. DNA of the CDR3: TGTGCCAGCAGCTTCCTCCGTTGGATACGCGGGAACGCGAACACCGGGGAGCTGTTTTTT. Amino acid sequence: CASSFLRWIRGNANTGELFF.